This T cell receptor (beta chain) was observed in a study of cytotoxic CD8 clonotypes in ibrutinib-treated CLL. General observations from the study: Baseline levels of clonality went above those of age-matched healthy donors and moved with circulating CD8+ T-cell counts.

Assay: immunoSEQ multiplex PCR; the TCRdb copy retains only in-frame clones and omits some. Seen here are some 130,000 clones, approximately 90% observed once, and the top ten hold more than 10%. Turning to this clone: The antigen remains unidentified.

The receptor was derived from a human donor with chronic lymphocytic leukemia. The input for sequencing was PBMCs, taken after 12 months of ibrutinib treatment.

The CDR3 region is CASRTGGTDEQYF. In DNA, the CDR3 is TGTGCCAGTCGGACAGGGGGCACCGACGAGCAGTACTTC. The chain uses TRBV27 and TRBJ2-7, with 11 bases lining up with TRBD1. The germline gives CDR1 MNHEY, CDR2 SMNVEV (reference sequence). The CDR3 spans 13 residues. V trimming: 9 bases; J trimming: 5 bases; junction bases outside the gene matches: 6.